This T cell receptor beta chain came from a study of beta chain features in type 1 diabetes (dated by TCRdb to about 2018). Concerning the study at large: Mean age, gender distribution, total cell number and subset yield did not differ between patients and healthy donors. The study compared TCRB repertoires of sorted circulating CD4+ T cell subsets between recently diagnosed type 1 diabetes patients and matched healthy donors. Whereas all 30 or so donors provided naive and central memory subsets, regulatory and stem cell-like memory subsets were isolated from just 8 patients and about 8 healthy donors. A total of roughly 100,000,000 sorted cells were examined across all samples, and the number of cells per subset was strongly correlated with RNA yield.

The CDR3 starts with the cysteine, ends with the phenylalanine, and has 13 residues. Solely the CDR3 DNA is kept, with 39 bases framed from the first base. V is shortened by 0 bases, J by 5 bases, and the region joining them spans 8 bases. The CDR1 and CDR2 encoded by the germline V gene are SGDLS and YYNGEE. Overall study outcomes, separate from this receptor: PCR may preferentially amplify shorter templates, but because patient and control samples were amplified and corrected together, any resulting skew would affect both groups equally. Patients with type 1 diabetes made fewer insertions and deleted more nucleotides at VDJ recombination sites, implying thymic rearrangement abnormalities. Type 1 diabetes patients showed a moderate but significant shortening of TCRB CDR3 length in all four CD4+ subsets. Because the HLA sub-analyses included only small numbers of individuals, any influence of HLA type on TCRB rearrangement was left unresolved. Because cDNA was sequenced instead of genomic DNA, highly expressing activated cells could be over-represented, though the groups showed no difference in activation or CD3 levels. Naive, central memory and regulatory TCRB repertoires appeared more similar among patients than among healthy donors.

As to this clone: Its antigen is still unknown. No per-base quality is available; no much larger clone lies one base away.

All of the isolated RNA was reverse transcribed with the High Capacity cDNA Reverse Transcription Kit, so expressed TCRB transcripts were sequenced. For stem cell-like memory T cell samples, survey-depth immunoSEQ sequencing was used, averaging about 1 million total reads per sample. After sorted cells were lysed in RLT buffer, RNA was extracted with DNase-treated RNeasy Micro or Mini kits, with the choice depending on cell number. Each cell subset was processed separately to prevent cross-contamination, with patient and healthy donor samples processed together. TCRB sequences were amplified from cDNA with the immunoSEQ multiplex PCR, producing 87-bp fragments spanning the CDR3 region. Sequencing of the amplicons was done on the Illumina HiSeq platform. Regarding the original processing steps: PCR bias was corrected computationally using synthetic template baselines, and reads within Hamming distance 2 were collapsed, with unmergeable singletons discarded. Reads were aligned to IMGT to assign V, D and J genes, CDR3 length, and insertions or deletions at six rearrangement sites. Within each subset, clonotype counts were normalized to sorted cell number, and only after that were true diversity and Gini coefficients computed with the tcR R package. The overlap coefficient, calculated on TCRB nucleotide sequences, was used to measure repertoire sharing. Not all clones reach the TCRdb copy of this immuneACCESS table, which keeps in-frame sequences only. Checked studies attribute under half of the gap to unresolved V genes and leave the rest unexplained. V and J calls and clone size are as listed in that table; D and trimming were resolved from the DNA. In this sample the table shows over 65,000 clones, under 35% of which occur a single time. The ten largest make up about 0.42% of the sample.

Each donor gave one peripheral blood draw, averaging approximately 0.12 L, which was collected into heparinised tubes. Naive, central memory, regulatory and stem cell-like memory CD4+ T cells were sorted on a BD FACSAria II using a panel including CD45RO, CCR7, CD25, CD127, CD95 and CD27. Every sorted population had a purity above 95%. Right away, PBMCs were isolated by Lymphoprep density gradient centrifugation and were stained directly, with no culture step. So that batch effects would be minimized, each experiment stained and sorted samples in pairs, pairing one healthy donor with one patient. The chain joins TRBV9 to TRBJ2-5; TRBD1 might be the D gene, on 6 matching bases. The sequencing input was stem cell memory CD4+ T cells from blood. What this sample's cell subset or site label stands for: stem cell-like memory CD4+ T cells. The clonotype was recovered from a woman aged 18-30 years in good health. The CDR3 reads CASSVGGGETQYF. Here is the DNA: TGTGCCAGCAGCGTAGGAGGGGGTGAGACCCAGTACTTC.